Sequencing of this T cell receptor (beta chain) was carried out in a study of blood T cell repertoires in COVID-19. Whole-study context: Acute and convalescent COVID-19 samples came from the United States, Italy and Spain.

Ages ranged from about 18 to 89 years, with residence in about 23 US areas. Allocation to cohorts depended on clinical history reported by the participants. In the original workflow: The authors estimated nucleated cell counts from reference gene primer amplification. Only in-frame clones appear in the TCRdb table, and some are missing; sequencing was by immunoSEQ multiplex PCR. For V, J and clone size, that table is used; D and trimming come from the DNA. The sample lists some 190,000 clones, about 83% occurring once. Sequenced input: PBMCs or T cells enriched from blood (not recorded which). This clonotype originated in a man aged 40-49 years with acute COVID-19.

CDR3 sequence: CASSQDEVSSYEQYF. CDR3 DNA sequence: TGCGCCAGCAGCCAAGACGAGGTGAGCTCCTACGAGCAGTACTTC. V usage is TRBV4-1 and J usage is TRBJ2-7; D is unresolved. The CDR3 has 15 amino acids. Trimming pared 0 bases from V and 0 bases from J, leaving 9 bases between. Germline CDR1 and CDR2: MGHRA and YSYEKL.